The clone carrying this T cell receptor beta chain was observed at least ten times. Antigen specificity is unknown. Time point described: newly diagnosed GD, antithyroid drugs for less than 3 months. The TCR library was made from RNA extracted from PBMCs. One endocrinology department in Xi'an, China, was where patients came from. V was pared by 6 bases and J by 0 bases, with 10 bases between. This CDR3 comprises 14 residues. CDR1 SNHLY and CDR2 FYNNEI come from the germline V gene. These data originate in a study of regulatory T cells in long-lasting Graves disease. Findings and caveats of the study: Persistent Graves' patients showed less TCR diversity than newly diagnosed ones. Accuracy could have been hurt by small sample size.

TCR beta libraries were built with iRepertoire HTBI primers and Arm-PCR of CDR3 regions. In the authors' methods: Identification yielded approximately 60 TRBV and approximately 13 TRBJ segments across samples. MiXCR, applied by TCRdb to the multiplex PCR reads, yields one record per CDR3 protein. The V and J calls reflect TCRdb's pipeline rather than the authors' work. The sample gives a few hundred thousand distinct CDR3 sequences, about a sixth of which show up once; less than 25% is in the top ten. The genes are TRBV2 and TRBJ2-3, with D unclear. The sequence was collected from a female donor with Graves disease. Here the sequenced sample was peripheral blood mononuclear cells (PBMCs), taken at new diagnosis, from a patient treated with antithyroid drugs. The CDR3 bases are TGTGCCAGCAGGGCGACACAAAGCACAGATACGCAGTATTTT. This translates into CASRATQSTDTQYF.